The present entry profiles one T cell receptor beta chain with its context. Its antigen is still unknown. With 5 bases clipped from V and 5 bases from J, the junction kept 3 bases outside the gene matches. The CDR3 consists of 13 residues. The germline V gene encodes CDR1 SEHNR and CDR2 FQNEAQ (reference sequence). This table comes from immunoSEQ multiplex PCR, and its TCRdb copy is limited to in-frame clones, with some not included. The table records over 85,000 clones, approximately 94% of them present only once. This sample was taken from a study of cytomegalovirus exposure and HLA in healthy donors. Study-wide results and limits: Cytomegalovirus-associated TCR beta chains were listed, numbering more than 150. Reported results showed that the classifier diagnosed cytomegalovirus status with high specificity and sensitivity. Rare TCR sequences dominated, though some public TCRs recurred in many donors.

The chain recombines TRBV7-9 with TRBJ1-2, with TRBD1 identical over 9 bases. This TCR was sampled from a woman in her twenties or thirties in good health and CMV-seropositive. The sample comprised PBMCs. CDR3 residues: CASSLGQGYGYTF. The CDR3 DNA sequence: TGTGCCAGCAGCCTAGGACAGGGGTATGGCTACACCTTC.